A selection of T cell receptor beta chains follows, all from one sample in a study of T cells after yellow fever vaccination. TCRdb redid the calling of the 5' RACE reads with MiXCR, one entry per CDR3 protein. The table shows under 700,000 distinct CDR3 sequences, with 17% occurring only once. Here the sequenced sample was PBMCs, taken roughly 5 days after the first yellow fever vaccination. These receptors originate from a man aged 18 to 29 who received the YFV17D yellow fever vaccine. The CDR3 runs from the conserved cysteine through the conserved F or W. A D gene is named only where the DNA matches it firmly. Size tells how often a clone was seen (once, few, many) or the class of an expanded clone, and some rows leave it out.

d_gene: -; v_gene: TRBV14; j_gene: TRBJ2-3; abundance: -; CDR3aa: CASSRDGRTDTQYF; CDR3nt: TGTGCCAGCAGCCGCGACGGACGCACAGATACGCAGTATTTT
d_gene: TRBD1; v_gene: TRBV20-1; j_gene: TRBJ2-6; abundance: -; CDR3aa: CSVAQPPGQAISGANVLTF; CDR3nt: TGCAGTGTCGCACAACCCCCGGGACAGGCGATCTCTGGGGCCAACGTCCTGACTTTC
d_gene: -; v_gene: TRBV3-1; j_gene: TRBJ2-3; abundance: -; CDR3aa: CASSRRGDGVTDTQYF; CDR3nt: TGTGCCAGCAGCCGGAGAGGGGACGGCGTGACAGATACGCAGTATTTT
d_gene: -; v_gene: TRBV4-3; j_gene: TRBJ1-1; abundance: few; CDR3aa: CASSQAGGEGAEAFF; CDR3nt: TGCGCCAGCAGCCAAGCGGGGGGGGAGGGGGCTGAAGCTTTCTTT
d_gene: -; v_gene: TRBV7-8; j_gene: TRBJ1-2; abundance: few; CDR3aa: CASSLRRGGDGYTF; CDR3nt: TGTGCCAGCAGCTTACGGCGGGGGGGCGACGGCTACACCTTC
d_gene: TRBD2; v_gene: TRBV24-1; j_gene: TRBJ2-2; abundance: few; CDR3aa: CATSGPLAGGPDTGELFF; CDR3nt: TGTGCCACCAGTGGCCCACTAGCGGGGGGGCCTGACACCGGGGAGCTGTTTTTT
d_gene: -; v_gene: TRBV24-1; j_gene: TRBJ2-3; abundance: few; CDR3aa: CATSGGRGPTTDTQYF; CDR3nt: TGTGCCACCAGTGGAGGTCGGGGACCGACCACAGATACGCAGTATTTT
d_gene: -; v_gene: TRBV5-6; j_gene: TRBJ1-5; abundance: few; CDR3aa: CASSSGGFGNQPQHF; CDR3nt: TGTGCCAGCAGCTCGGGGGGCTTTGGGAATCAGCCCCAGCATTTT
d_gene: -; v_gene: TRBV27; j_gene: TRBJ2-1; abundance: few; CDR3aa: CATRGYRGEQFF; CDR3nt: TGTGCCACGCGAGGGTATAGGGGTGAGCAGTTCTTC
d_gene: -; v_gene: TRBV28; j_gene: TRBJ1-6; abundance: -; CDR3aa: CASSGTYLKSSYNSPLHF; CDR3nt: TGTGCCTCGTCCGGGACGTACTTAAAGAGCTCCTATAATTCACCCCTCCACTTT
d_gene: -; v_gene: TRBV2; j_gene: TRBJ2-1; abundance: few; CDR3aa: CASVYKGSYNEQFF; CDR3nt: TGTGCCAGCGTGTATAAGGGATCGTACAATGAGCAGTTCTTC
d_gene: -; v_gene: TRBV7-8; j_gene: TRBJ1-6; abundance: -; CDR3aa: CASSALGAYNSPLHF; CDR3nt: TGTGCCAGCAGCGCTCTCGGGGCCTATAATTCACCCCTCCACTTT
d_gene: -; v_gene: TRBV6-1; j_gene: TRBJ2-6; abundance: few; CDR3aa: CASSLFAGPSGGANVLTF; CDR3nt: TGTGCCAGCAGTCTTTTTGCGGGACCCTCTGGCGGGGCCAACGTCCTGACTTTC
d_gene: -; v_gene: TRBV9; j_gene: TRBJ2-2; abundance: few; CDR3aa: CASSAGGQTGELFF; CDR3nt: TGTGCCAGCAGCGCAGGGGGGCAAACCGGGGAGCTGTTTTTT
d_gene: TRBD1; v_gene: TRBV11-2; j_gene: TRBJ1-2; abundance: -; CDR3aa: CASSFFGTDYGYTF; CDR3nt: TGTGCCAGCAGCTTTTTCGGGACAGACTATGGCTACACCTTC
d_gene: -; v_gene: TRBV20-1; j_gene: TRBJ2-2; abundance: -; CDR3aa: CSARDPLGGELFF; CDR3nt: TGCAGTGCTAGAGACCCCCTGGGCGGGGAGCTGTTTTTT
d_gene: -; v_gene: TRBV4-1; j_gene: TRBJ2-3; abundance: few; CDR3aa: CASSQDRGSPSTDTQYF; CDR3nt: TGCGCCAGCAGCCAAGATCGTGGCAGCCCTAGCACAGATACGCAGTATTTT
d_gene: TRBD1; v_gene: TRBV7-6; j_gene: TRBJ1-2; abundance: few; CDR3aa: CASSARDRGVNGYTF; CDR3nt: TGTGCCAGCAGCGCCCGGGACAGGGGGGTAAATGGCTACACCTTC
d_gene: -; v_gene: TRBV25-1; j_gene: TRBJ2-1; abundance: -; CDR3aa: CASREGGSTHEQFF; CDR3nt: TGTGCCAGCAGGGAGGGGGGTAGCACCCATGAGCAGTTCTTC
d_gene: -; v_gene: TRBV28; j_gene: TRBJ1-4; abundance: -; CDR3aa: CASTEHRGDEKLFF; CDR3nt: TGTGCCAGCACCGAACACCGGGGGGACGAAAAACTGTTTTTT
d_gene: -; v_gene: TRBV6-1; j_gene: TRBJ2-1; abundance: -; CDR3aa: CATSRQMLSYNEQFF; CDR3nt: TGTGCCACCTCCCGACAGATGCTTTCCTACAATGAGCAGTTCTTC
d_gene: TRBD1; v_gene: TRBV11-2; j_gene: TRBJ1-1; abundance: -; CDR3aa: CASSLRGINTEAFF; CDR3nt: TGTGCCAGCAGCCTCAGGGGGATAAACACTGAAGCTTTCTTT
d_gene: -; v_gene: TRBV27; j_gene: TRBJ2-5; abundance: many; CDR3aa: CASSSRVRETQYF; CDR3nt: TGTGCCAGCAGTTCCCGAGTTCGGGAGACCCAGTACTTC
d_gene: -; v_gene: TRBV11-2; j_gene: TRBJ2-1; abundance: -; CDR3aa: CASSYGPQRSPFF; CDR3nt: TGTGCCAGCAGTTACGGCCCTCAGCGGTCCCCGTTCTTC
d_gene: TRBD1; v_gene: TRBV6-5; j_gene: TRBJ1-5; abundance: -; CDR3aa: CASRRRDRGDQPQHF; CDR3nt: TGTGCCAGCAGACGTCGGGACAGGGGTGATCAGCCCCAGCATTTT
d_gene: TRBD1; v_gene: TRBV27; j_gene: TRBJ1-6; abundance: -; CDR3aa: CASSTRTGRNSPLHF; CDR3nt: TGTGCCAGCAGTACCCGGACAGGGCGGAATTCACCCCTCCACTTT
d_gene: -; v_gene: TRBV12-3/TRBV12-4; j_gene: TRBJ1-4; abundance: -; CDR3aa: CASSFLGRGNEKLFF; CDR3nt: TGTGCCAGCAGTTTTTTGGGGAGGGGTAATGAAAAACTGTTTTTT
d_gene: -; v_gene: TRBV25-1; j_gene: TRBJ1-1; abundance: few; CDR3aa: CASSAGSGTEAFF; CDR3nt: TGTGCCAGTTCCGCGGGGTCTGGGACTGAAGCTTTCTTT
d_gene: TRBD2; v_gene: TRBV28; j_gene: TRBJ2-1; abundance: -; CDR3aa: CASSTPGGSSYNEQFF; CDR3nt: TGTGCCAGCAGTACCCCCGGGGGGAGCTCCTACAATGAGCAGTTCTTC
d_gene: TRBD1; v_gene: TRBV19; j_gene: TRBJ2-3; abundance: many; CDR3aa: CASSMDRASTDTQYF; CDR3nt: TGTGCCAGTAGTATGGACAGGGCGAGCACAGATACGCAGTATTTT
d_gene: -; v_gene: TRBV20-1; j_gene: TRBJ1-1; abundance: -; CDR3aa: CSARDLGRGRDTEAFF; CDR3nt: TGCAGTGCTAGAGATCTCGGGAGGGGACGGGACACTGAAGCTTTCTTT
d_gene: -; v_gene: TRBV12-3/TRBV12-4; j_gene: TRBJ1-1; abundance: -; CDR3aa: CASSFQGGGNTEAFF; CDR3nt: TGTGCCAGCAGTTTTCAAGGGGGGGGGAACACTGAAGCTTTCTTT
d_gene: -; v_gene: TRBV12-3/TRBV12-4; j_gene: TRBJ2-1; abundance: few; CDR3aa: CASTIPNYNEQFF; CDR3nt: TGTGCCAGCACCATCCCGAACTACAATGAGCAGTTCTTC
d_gene: TRBD1; v_gene: TRBV27; j_gene: TRBJ1-5; abundance: -; CDR3aa: CASSFRGDNQPQHF; CDR3nt: TGTGCCAGCAGTTTCAGGGGGGACAATCAGCCCCAGCATTTT
d_gene: TRBD1; v_gene: TRBV7-3; j_gene: TRBJ2-7; abundance: many; CDR3aa: CASSFGQGGEQYF; CDR3nt: TGTGCCAGCAGCTTCGGACAGGGAGGCGAGCAGTACTTC
d_gene: TRBD2; v_gene: TRBV15; j_gene: TRBJ2-5; abundance: many; CDR3aa: CATSRAGTSRGETQYF; CDR3nt: TGTGCCACCAGCAGGGCCGGGACTAGCCGGGGGGAGACCCAGTACTTC